The sequence of this T cell receptor (beta chain) was determined in a study of shared clonotypes between healthy human individuals. Study at large: Samples came from a couple of female and a few male donors aged 18 to 49.

Trimming at V came to 1 base and at J to 0 bases, leaving 10 bases not matched to a gene. The germline CDR1 and CDR2 sequences are SGHVS and FNYEAQ. The CDR3 length is 18 residues. Overall study results and limits: Compared with memory subsets, naive subsets generally had larger estimated richness. Generation of non-shared clonotypes was less probable than generation of clonotypes shared by all four donors.

The authors' processing: From ImmunoSEQ came sequences covering only the junction and carrying no quality scores, so filtering differed. The table came from immunoSEQ multiplex PCR; TCRdb's copy has only in-frame clones and leaves some out. V, J and clone size are taken as reported in that table, and D and trimming were inferred from the DNA itself. Here the sample spans over 2 million clones, about 95% being singletons. On this clone: Its matching antigen is unknown.

As defined, naive CD8 cells were CD45RO-negative and positively selected for CCR7, with terminally differentiated effector memory CD45RA+ cells excluded. The chain has TRBV7-6 and TRBJ2-5, with 8 positions matching TRBD2. The sequence derives from a man younger than 35 in good health. The sample taken for sequencing was naive CD8+ T cells sorted from blood. CDR3 nucleotides: TGTGCCAGCAGCTTAGGACTTTTAAGCGGGAGTGACCAAGAGACCCAGTACTTC. Encoded protein: CASSLGLLSGSDQETQYF.